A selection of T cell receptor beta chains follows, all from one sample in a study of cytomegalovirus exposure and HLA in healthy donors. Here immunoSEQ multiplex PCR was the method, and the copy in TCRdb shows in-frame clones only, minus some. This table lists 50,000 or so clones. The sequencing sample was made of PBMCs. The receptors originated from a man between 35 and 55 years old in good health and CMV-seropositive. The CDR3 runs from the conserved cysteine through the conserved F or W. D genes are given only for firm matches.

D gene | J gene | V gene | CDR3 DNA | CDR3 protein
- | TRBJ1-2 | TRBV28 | TGTGCCAGCAGTTTAGGGCCCTCAGGGATCGCCTATGGCTACACCTTC | CASSLGPSGIAYGYTF
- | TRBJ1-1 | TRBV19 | TGTGCCAGTAGTACCCTTTCAGGTTCCCCGTTTGGGGCTTTCTTT | CASSTLSGSPFGAFF
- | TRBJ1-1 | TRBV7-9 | TGTGCCAGCAGCTTAGAGGAGGGTACTGAAGCTTTCTTT | CASSLEEGTEAFF
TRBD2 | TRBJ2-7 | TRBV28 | TGTGCCAGCAGTTTATCCCCTAGCGGCTACGAGCAGTACTTC | CASSLSPSGYEQYF
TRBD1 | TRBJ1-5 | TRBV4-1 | TGCGCCAGCAGCCAAGAAGGGGGCCGAGGTCAGCCCCAGCATTTT | CASSQEGGRGQPQHF
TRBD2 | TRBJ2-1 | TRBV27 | TGTGCCAGCAGTTTTAGCGGGACCAACAATGAGCAGTTCTTC | CASSFSGTNNEQFF
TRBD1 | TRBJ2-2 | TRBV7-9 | TGTGCCAGCAGCCCCGGGACAGGGAAGAACACCGGGGAGCTGTTTTTT | CASSPGTGKNTGELFF
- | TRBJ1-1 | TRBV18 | TGTGCCAGCTCACCACCCCTCGGGGGGCTTGGTGCTTTCTTT | CASSPPLGGLGAFF
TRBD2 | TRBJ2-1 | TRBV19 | TGTGCCAGTAGTATAGTGCGAGCGGGAGGGCCGGGCAATGAGCAGTTCTTC | CASSIVRAGGPGNEQFF
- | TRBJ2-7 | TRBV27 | TGTGCCAGCAGTTTGCTTCACCAGTACGAGCAGTACTTC | CASSLLHQYEQYF
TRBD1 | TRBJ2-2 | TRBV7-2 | TGTGCCAGCAGACAGGGGCCCGGGGAGCTGTTTTTT | CASRQGPGELFF
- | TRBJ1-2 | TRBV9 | TGTGCCAGCAGCGTAAAGGGACAAATGAACTATGGCTACACCTTC | CASSVKGQMNYGYTF
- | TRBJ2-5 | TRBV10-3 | TGTGCCATCAGTGAGTCAACAGGTCAAGAGACCCAGTACTTC | CAISESTGQETQYF
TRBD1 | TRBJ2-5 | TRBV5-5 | TGTGCCAGCAGCAGAGGGGGCGAGGGGGAGACCCAGTACTTC | CASSRGGEGETQYF
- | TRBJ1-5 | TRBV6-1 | TGTGCCAGCAGCGATCCGACAGGTGGGGAGCCCCAGCATTTT | CASSDPTGGEPQHF
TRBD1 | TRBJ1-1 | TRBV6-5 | TGTGCCACCTTGACCGTGCAGGGGGAAGGCACTGAAGCTTTCTTT | CATLTVQGEGTEAFF
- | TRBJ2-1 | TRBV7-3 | TGTGCCAGCAGCCGGGACTTTATATTCAATGAGCAGTTCTTC | CASSRDFIFNEQFF
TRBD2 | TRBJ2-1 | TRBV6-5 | TGTGCCAGCAGCTTAGCGGGGGGGCCTAATGAGCAGTTCTTC | CASSLAGGPNEQFF
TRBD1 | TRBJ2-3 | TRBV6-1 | TGTGCCAGCAGAAGGGACAGGGGGTGGGATACGCAGTATTTT | CASRRDRGWDTQYF
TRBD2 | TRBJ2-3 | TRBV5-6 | TGTGCCAGCAGCATTGGATGGACTAGCGGGGGGGTAAGCACAGATACGCAGTATTTT | CASSIGWTSGGVSTDTQYF
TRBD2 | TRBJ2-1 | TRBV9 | TGTGCCAGCAGCGTTAGCGGGAGTCGCAATGAGCAGTTCTTC | CASSVSGSRNEQFF
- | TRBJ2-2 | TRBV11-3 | TGTGCCAGCAGCCTAAGGGGGGCGGGAGTGCCCGGGGAGCTGTTTTTT | CASSLRGAGVPGELFF
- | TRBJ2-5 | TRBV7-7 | TGTGCCAGCAGCTTCCTGACAGGATTGGGAGAGACCCAGTACTTC | CASSFLTGLGETQYF
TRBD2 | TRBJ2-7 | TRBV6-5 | TGTGCCAGCAGCTGGAGCGGGAGGAATGGCGAGCAGTACTTC | CASSWSGRNGEQYF
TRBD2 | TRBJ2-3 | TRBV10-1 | TGCGCCAGCAGTAAGACTAGCGCGGCAGATACGCAGTATTTT | CASSKTSAADTQYF
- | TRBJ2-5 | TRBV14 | TGTGCCAGCAGCTTAAGCGGAGAGACCCAGTACTTC | CASSLSGETQYF
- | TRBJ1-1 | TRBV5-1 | TGCGCCAGCAGCTTTGGGCTTCTTCAGGGGAAGATGGAAGCTTTCTTT | CASSFGLLQGKMEAFF
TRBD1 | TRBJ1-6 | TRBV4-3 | TGCGCCAGCAGCCAATCCAGGGACAGGGCTTCACCCCTCCACTTT | CASSQSRDRASPLHF